The 17 T cell receptor beta chains in this list originate from one sample, sequenced in a study of cytomegalovirus exposure and HLA in healthy donors. The primer mix had 60 Vbeta and 13 Jbeta primers. Here immunoSEQ multiplex PCR was the method, and the copy in TCRdb shows in-frame clones only, minus some. This table holds some 100,000 clones, about three quarters found once. The sample consisted of PBMCs. These receptors all come from a male donor in good health and CMV-seropositive.

The chain has TRBV5-5 and TRBJ2-7; 8 bases fit TRBD1. With 4 bases clipped from V and 4 bases from J, the junction kept 10 bases outside the gene matches. The CDR3 totals 15 residues. The germline V gene has CDR1 SGHKS and CDR2 YYEKEE (reference sequence). The CDR3 DNA reads as TGTGCCAGCAGCCTAACGGACAGGGCTAGGTACGAGCAGTACTTC. Encoded protein: CASSLTDRARYEQYF.

This clone showed up many times. The CDR3 loop is CASSPGLGFGGGEQFF. CDR3 sequence (DNA): TGTGCCAGTAGCCCGGGACTAGGATTCGGGGGAGGTGAGCAGTTCTTC. This chain connects TRBV19 to TRBJ2-1; 8 positions agree with TRBD2. Germline lookup yields CDR1 LNHDA and CDR2 SQIVND (reference sequence). Trimming cost V 6 bases and J 9 bases; bases outside gene matches: 16. This CDR3 spans 16 amino acids. The entire variable domain, with the rest obtained from reference TRBV19 and TRBJ2-1, is as follows: DGGITQSPKYLFRKEGQNVTLSCEQNLNHDAMYWYRQDPGQGLRLIYYSQIVNDFQKGDIAEGYSVSREKKESFPLTVTSAQKNPTAFYLCASSPGLGFGGGEQFFGPGTRLTVL.

This clone appeared a few times. The chain employs TRBV5-1 and TRBJ2-1; TRBD1 might be the D (6 bases). Germline V gene data show CDR1 as SGHRS and CDR2 as YFSETQ. CDR3 length equals 15 residues. Deletions cut 6 bases from V and 1 base from J, with 14 bases between. The chain's CDR3 is CASTFTTGSYNEQFF. The CDR3 nucleotides read TGCGCCAGCACCTTCACAACAGGGTCCTACAATGAGCAGTTCTTC.

The chain recombines TRBV6-5 with TRBJ2-5; 9 bases are shared with TRBD2. Unmatched junction bases numbered 1, after V lost 0 bases and J lost 2 bases. The CDR3 runs 15 residues. Germline V lookup: CDR1 MNHEY, CDR2 SVGAGI. CDR3 coding DNA: TGTGCCAGCAGTTACTCGCGGGGGGGACAAGAGACCCAGTACTTC. The encoded protein is CASSYSRGGQETQYF.

V is TRBV7-9 and J is TRBJ1-6; a weak D match, TRBD1 (5 bases). V lost 2 bases and J lost 13, with 15 bases in between. CDR3 length: 14 amino acids. Germline-derived CDR1 and CDR2 are SEHNR and FQNEAQ (reference sequence). CDR3: CASSLMPRGTPLHF. In DNA, the CDR3 is TGTGCCAGCAGCTTAATGCCCCGGGGGACGCCCCTCCACTTT.

The gene calls are TRBV7-8 and TRBJ2-4, with D tentatively TRBD1 (5 bases). CDR1 and CDR2 (germline): SGHVS, FQNEAQ. This CDR3 is 17 amino acids long. V was clipped by 1 base and J by 0 bases, with 13 bases between them. CDR3 residues: CASSLGVAGLAKNIQYF. The CDR3 DNA is TGTGCCAGCAGCTTAGGAGTTGCAGGGCTAGCCAAAAACATTCAGTACTTC.

The rearrangement uses TRBV7-2 and TRBJ2-2; TRBD1 agrees at 7 bases. The V gene's germline CDR1 is SGHTA and CDR2 FQGNSA. The CDR3 has 15 amino acids. The V segment lost 5 bases and the J segment 3 bases; nucleotides outside the gene matches: 6. The CDR3 here is CASSLGGADTGELFF. In nucleotides, the CDR3 is TGTGCCAGCAGCCTAGGGGGCGCCGACACCGGGGAGCTGTTTTTT.

This chain joins TRBV6-6 and TRBJ2-7, with D possibly matching TRBD1 (7 bases). CDR1 and CDR2 from the germline V gene are MNHNY and SVGAGI (reference sequence). V was pared by 4 bases and J by 3 bases, with 16 bases between. This CDR3 has 15 residues. The CDR3 sequence is CASSLSRQGGYEQYF. The CDR3 DNA reads as TGTGCCAGCAGTTTGTCCCGACAGGGAGGCTACGAGCAGTACTTC.

V is TRBV7-2 and J is TRBJ2-7; no clear D. V gave up 0 bases and J gave up 3 bases, with 6 bases separating them. The germline V gene encodes CDR1 SGHTA and CDR2 FQGNSA. CDR3 length: 13 residues. CDR3 nucleotide sequence: TGTGCCAGCAGCTTAGCCCACAGCTACGAGCAGTACTTC. It is translated as CASSLAHSYEQYF.

This sequence joins TRBV27 and TRBJ1-2; tentatively, D is TRBD1 (5 bases). V shed 3 bases and J shed 7 bases, with 15 bases lying between them. From germline, CDR1 is MNHEY and CDR2 SMNVEV (reference sequence). There are 14 residues in the CDR3. The DNA of the CDR3 is TGTGCCAGCAGTTTCCGGACCTCCGGGGGTGGCTACACCTTC. Translating it yields CASSFRTSGGGYTF.

This sequence joins TRBV10-3 and TRBJ2-7; D unclear. Per germline, CDR1 ENHRY and CDR2 SYGVKD. The CDR3 totals 13 residues. The V and J ends lost 3 bases and 1 base respectively, with 7 bases between them. The CDR3 reads CAISESLSYEQYF. The CDR3 bases are TGTGCCATCAGTGAAAGCTTGTCCTACGAGCAGTACTTC.

In this sample, this clone turned up once. The chain recombines TRBV11-2 with TRBJ2-1; 11 nucleotides match TRBD1. The CDR3 length is 16 residues. Trimming at V came to 5 bases and at J to 8 bases, leaving 11 bases not matched to a gene. Germline V CDR1 and CDR2: SGHAT, FQNNGV. CDR3 in DNA: TGTGCCAGCAGCCAGAATGGACAGGGGGCTATGGATGAGCAGTTCTTC. This translates into CASSQNGQGAMDEQFF.

CDR3 sequence reads: CASSMALAGGPDEQFF. CDR3 DNA sequence: TGTGCCAGTAGTATGGCCTTAGCGGGGGGGCCGGATGAGCAGTTCTTC. V and J are TRBV19 and TRBJ2-1, with 11 positions matching TRBD2. CDR3 length: 16 amino acids. Germline assignment: CDR1 LNHDA and CDR2 SQIVND (reference sequence). The V gene end was trimmed by 3 bases and the J gene end by 8 bases; junction bases not matched to a gene: 9.

The chain couples TRBV30 to TRBJ1-3, with a possible D match to TRBD1 (6 bases). From germline, CDR1 is GTSNPN and CDR2 SVGIG (reference sequence). This CDR3 is 14 amino acids long. Trimming pared 3 bases from V and 3 bases from J, leaving 12 bases between. The CDR3 sequence: CAWSQTGNGNTIYF. The DNA for the CDR3 is TGTGCCTGGAGCCAGACAGGCAATGGAAACACCATATATTTT. Complete variable domain (other parts from reference TRBV30 and TRBJ1-3): SQTIHQWPATLVQPVGSPLSLECTVEGTSNPNLYWYRQAAGRGLQLLFYSVGIGQISSEVPQNLSASRPQDRQFILSSKKLLLSDSGFYLCAWSQTGNGNTIYFGEGSWLTVV.

This chain uses TRBV29-1 with TRBJ2-7; TRBD1 agrees at 11 bases. The length of the CDR3 is 14 residues. The junction had 9 bases not matched to a gene; V was cut back by 6 bases and J by 5 bases. The germline V gene encodes CDR1 SQVTM and CDR2 ANQGSEA. In DNA form, the CDR3 reads TGCAGCGTCGTAAGGACAGGGGGCGGCGACGAGCAGTACTTC. Translation: CSVVRTGGGDEQYF.

The rearrangement links TRBV30 to TRBJ1-1; D perhaps matches TRBD1 (6 bases). The length of the CDR3 is 12 residues. Germline V lookup: CDR1 GTSNPN, CDR2 SVGIG (reference sequence). With 2 bases removed from V and 8 bases from J, the gap between germline ends came to 12 bases. Here the CDR3 reads CAWSYTGKEAFF. DNA for the CDR3: TGTGCCTGGAGTTATACAGGGAAGGAAGCTTTCTTT.

CDR3 loop: CASSPPSSGGVSYNEQFF. DNA for the CDR3: TGTGCCAGCTCACCACCGTCTAGCGGGGGGGTATCCTACAATGAGCAGTTCTTC. This sequence joins TRBV18 and TRBJ2-1; 12 nucleotides agree with TRBD2. This CDR3 has 18 residues. From germline, CDR1 is KGHSH and CDR2 LQKENI. Trimming took 0 bases from V and 1 from J; bases not matched to a gene: 4.